These T cell receptor beta chains were read from a single sample in a study of spatial heterogeneity in lung cancer. TCRdb re-called the 5' RACE reads through MiXCR, storing one row per CDR3 protein. The repertoire holds about 23,000 distinct CDR3 sequences, with about 6.8% as singletons. The sequencing here drew on lung tumor tissue, taken at surgery. The receptor source for this set is a male donor with early-stage non-small cell lung cancer. The CDR3 runs from the conserved cysteine through the conserved F or W. A D gene is named only where the DNA matches it firmly. Size is stated for part of the rows, as once, few or many counts, or as a class when the clone is expanded.

J gene | V gene | D gene | clone size | CDR3 protein | CDR3 DNA
TRBJ2-4 | TRBV7-3 | - | many | CASSLTGSNIQYF | TGTGCCAGCAGCTTAACGGGAAGCAACATTCAGTACTTC
TRBJ2-5 | TRBV28 | - | many | CASRFVETQYF | TGTGCCAGCCGATTTGTGGAGACCCAGTACTTC
TRBJ1-3 | TRBV3-1 | - | few | CASSRGSSGNTIYF | TGTGCCAGCAGCCGAGGGAGCTCTGGAAACACCATATATTTT
TRBJ1-4 | TRBV5-1 | - | many | CASSSDGGTNEKLFF | TGCGCCAGCAGCTCCGACGGGGGGACCAATGAAAAACTGTTTTTT
TRBJ2-1 | TRBV7-9 | TRBD2 | many | CASSSLIRTSGADNEQFF | TGTGCCAGCAGCTCCCTTATAAGGACTAGCGGGGCAGACAATGAGCAGTTCTTC
TRBJ2-1 | TRBV5-1 | - | few | CPSSLVGGHNEQFF | TGCCCCAGCAGCTTGGTGGGGGGGCACAATGAGCAGTTCTTC
TRBJ2-5 | TRBV20-1 | - | - | CSARRGSETQYF | TGCAGTGCTAGAAGAGGGTCCGAGACCCAGTACTTC
TRBJ1-2 | TRBV7-9 | - | many | CASSHQDYGYTF | TGTGCCAGCAGCCATCAAGACTATGGCTACACCTTC
TRBJ1-5 | TRBV2 | TRBD1 | many | CASRRRQGLNQPQHF | TGTGCCAGCAGACGACGACAGGGCCTCAATCAGCCCCAGCATTTT
TRBJ2-1 | TRBV7-8 | TRBD2 | many | CASSLIAGGTYNEQFF | TGTGCCAGCAGCCTAATAGCGGGAGGGACCTACAATGAGCAGTTCTTC
TRBJ1-2 | TRBV20-1 | - | - | CSANQGGVGYTF | TGCAGTGCCAACCAAGGGGGGGTTGGCTACACCTTC
TRBJ2-7 | TRBV27 | TRBD2 | many | CASSVTSGFYEQYF | TGTGCCAGCAGTGTGACTAGCGGGTTCTACGAGCAGTACTTC
TRBJ2-3 | TRBV13 | TRBD2 | few | CASSLRLAGRGSTDTQYF | TGTGCCAGCAGCTTACGCCTAGCCGGGAGGGGGAGCACAGATACGCAGTATTTT
TRBJ2-1 | TRBV20-1 | TRBD1 | few | CSALGTGGINNEQFF | TGCAGTGCCCTAGGGACAGGGGGCATCAACAATGAGCAGTTCTTC
TRBJ2-1 | TRBV5-4 | TRBD2 | many | CASSLPALAGGSEQFF | TGTGCCAGCAGCTTGCCCGCACTAGCCGGGGGGAGTGAGCAGTTCTTC
TRBJ2-3 | TRBV5-1 | TRBD1 | many | CASSPGQATDTQYF | TGCGCCAGCAGCCCCGGACAGGCCACAGATACGCAGTATTTT
TRBJ1-6 | TRBV20-1 | TRBD1 | many | CSARVWDRGFSNSPLHF | TGCAGTGCTAGAGTTTGGGACAGGGGCTTTTCGAATTCACCCCTCCACTTT
TRBJ2-2 | TRBV28 | - | - | CASSWGANTGELFF | TGTGCCAGCAGTTGGGGGGCCAACACCGGGGAGCTGTTTTTT
TRBJ2-7 | TRBV6-2/TRBV6-3 | - | many | CASSHTFEQYF | TGTGCCAGCAGCCACACCTTCGAGCAGTACTTC
TRBJ1-4 | TRBV28 | - | many | CATSWDPREKLFF | TGTGCCACCTCCTGGGACCCTCGTGAAAAACTGTTTTTT
TRBJ2-7 | TRBV27 | - | medium-sized | CASSLSWIGSYEQYF | TGTGCCAGCAGTTTATCTTGGATAGGGTCCTACGAGCAGTACTTC
TRBJ1-5 | TRBV6-5 | - | many | CASSWKGNQPQHF | TGTGCCAGCAGTTGGAAGGGCAATCAGCCCCAGCATTTT
TRBJ2-5 | TRBV4-2 | TRBD2 | many | CASSPGLAGGPWETQYF | TGTGCCAGCAGCCCAGGACTAGCGGGAGGGCCGTGGGAGACCCAGTACTTC
TRBJ2-2 | TRBV7-2 | - | many | CASSQTPGGELFF | TGTGCCAGCAGCCAGACCCCCGGCGGGGAGCTGTTTTTT
TRBJ2-2 | TRBV20-1 | - | many | CSALNPGHRTGELFF | TGCAGTGCTTTAAACCCGGGACACCGGACCGGGGAGCTGTTTTTT
TRBJ2-1 | TRBV27 | TRBD2 | many | CASSARTSIYNEQFF | TGTGCCAGCAGTGCCCGGACTAGCATTTACAATGAGCAGTTCTTC
TRBJ2-1 | TRBV7-9 | TRBD2 | many | CASSLVLAGVVNAEQFF | TGTGCCAGCAGCTTAGTATTAGCGGGAGTGGTTAATGCTGAGCAGTTCTTC
TRBJ2-2 | TRBV5-1 | TRBD1 | medium-sized | CASSRGQVAGELFF | TGCGCCAGCAGCAGAGGACAGGTCGCCGGGGAGCTGTTTTTT
TRBJ2-7 | TRBV6-2/TRBV6-3 | - | many | CASSLRTFVSSYEQYF | TGTGCCAGCAGTCTCCGGACCTTCGTCAGCTCCTACGAGCAGTACTTC
TRBJ2-5 | TRBV24-1 | - | - | CATGGGETQYF | TGTGCCACCGGAGGCGGGGAGACCCAGTACTTC
TRBJ2-7 | TRBV6-5 | TRBD1 | few | CASSLTGGKGYEQYF | TGTGCCAGCAGTCTGACAGGGGGTAAGGGCTACGAGCAGTACTTC
TRBJ1-2 | TRBV6-2/TRBV6-3 | TRBD1 | few | CASSYPGQGDGYTF | TGTGCCAGCAGTTACCCAGGACAGGGAGATGGCTACACCTTC
TRBJ2-7 | TRBV18 | TRBD2 | - | CASSIAGQTYEQYF | TGTGCCAGCTCGATAGCGGGACAAACCTACGAGCAGTACTTC
TRBJ1-1 | TRBV7-2 | TRBD1 | many | CASSTDRATTEAFF | TGTGCCAGCAGCACGGACAGGGCGACCACTGAAGCTTTCTTT
TRBJ2-1 | TRBV11-2 | TRBD2 | many | CASSPGTSRYNEQFF | TGTGCCAGCAGCCCCGGGACTAGCAGGTACAATGAGCAGTTCTTC
TRBJ2-3 | TRBV20-1 | - | few | CSARPGMKRQGTDTQYF | TGCAGTGCTAGGCCGGGAATGAAGCGCCAAGGTACAGATACGCAGTATTTT
TRBJ1-1 | TRBV28 | - | - | CASRPSRGNTEAFF | TGTGCCAGCAGACCCTCGCGTGGTAACACTGAAGCTTTCTTT
TRBJ2-2 | TRBV18 | TRBD1 | medium-sized | CASSTGTGPNTGELFF | TGTGCCAGCTCCACCGGGACAGGGCCGAACACCGGGGAGCTGTTTTTT
TRBJ2-7 | TRBV6-5 | - | many | CASNNALTYEQYF | TGTGCCAGTAATAATGCTTTAACCTACGAGCAGTACTTC
TRBJ2-7 | TRBV11-1 | - | once | CASSRGRGSYEQYF | TGTGCCAGCAGCCGGGGAAGGGGCTCCTACGAGCAGTACTTC
TRBJ1-5 | TRBV27 | - | many | CASSPGRGQPQHF | TGTGCCAGCAGTCCTGGCCGGGGTCAGCCCCAGCATTTT
TRBJ1-1 | TRBV25-1 | - | medium-sized | CASSEYSYTEAFF | TGTGCCAGCAGTGAATATAGTTACACTGAAGCTTTCTTT
TRBJ1-1 | TRBV29-1 | - | many | CSVDLGTAVEAFF | TGCAGCGTTGACCTAGGGACGGCCGTTGAAGCTTTCTTT
TRBJ2-3 | TRBV29-1 | - | many | CSVHRVGVDTQYF | TGCAGCGTCCACAGGGTGGGGGTAGATACGCAGTATTTT
TRBJ2-1 | TRBV6-5 | TRBD2 | many | CASSDETSGRAHEQFF | TGTGCCAGCAGTGACGAGACTAGCGGGAGGGCCCATGAGCAGTTCTTC
TRBJ1-5 | TRBV7-2 | - | many | CASSPGGQINQPQHF | TGTGCCAGCAGCCCTGGCGGACAGATCAATCAGCCCCAGCATTTT
TRBJ1-1 | TRBV2 | - | many | CASSEQHNTEAFF | TGTGCCAGCAGTGAACAGCATAACACTGAAGCTTTCTTT